One and the same sample provided the 13 T cell receptor beta chains below, sequenced in a study of identical twins. TCRdb re-derived calls from the 5' RACE reads in MiXCR, one entry per CDR3 protein. Of just under 650,000 distinct CDR3 sequences listed, about 7.1% are singletons. This sample also appeared in a second study, on yellow fever vaccine responses in identical twins.

Sequencing was performed on PBMCs. These receptors came from a woman under 30 in good health.

The chain employs TRBV9 and TRBJ1-3; D unclear. V was clipped by 0 bases and J by 4 bases, with 5 bases between them. The CDR3 has 13 residues. Germline loops: CDR1 SGDLS, CDR2 YYNGEE. Here the CDR3 DNA reads TGTGCCAGCAGCGTAGGAGAGGGAAACACCATATATTTT. It translates to CASSVGEGNTIYF.

V usage is TRBV5-1 and J usage is TRBJ2-2; D remains ambiguous. Looked up from germline, CDR1 is SGHRS and CDR2 is YFSETQ. The length of the CDR3 is 14 residues. V was trimmed by 3 bases and J by 6 bases, leaving 12 bases between them. The CDR3, as DNA: TGCGCCAGCAGCTCTGCTAAGAGCGCCGGGGAGCTGTTTTTT. Protein product: CASSSAKSAGELFF.

V and J are TRBV2 and TRBJ1-1, with TRBD1 identical over 8 bases. CDR1 and CDR2 from the germline V gene are SNHLY and FYNNEI. This CDR3 is 17 amino acids long. Unmatched junction bases numbered 17, after V lost 5 bases and J lost 6 bases. CDR3 residues: CASSTRAGQGFVAEAFF. CDR3 nucleotide sequence: TGTGCCAGCAGTACCCGAGCCGGACAGGGATTTGTAGCTGAAGCTTTCTTT.

In its sample, this clonotype was seen many times. The V and J genes are TRBV12-3 or TRBV12-4 and TRBJ2-4; 7 nucleotides agree with TRBD1. V gave up 5 bases and J gave up 7 bases; unmatched junction bases: 5. This CDR3 contains 13 residues. The CDR3 protein is CASSPGQFNIQYF. CDR3 sequence (DNA): TGTGCCAGCAGTCCGGGACAGTTTAACATTCAGTACTTC.

This clonotype was seen more than once but under ten times. The V gene is TRBV7-9, the J gene TRBJ2-2, with D uncertain. The V gene lost 5 bases and the J gene lost 3 bases, with 7 bases spanning the gap. The CDR3 spans 13 residues. Per germline, CDR1 SEHNR and CDR2 FQNEAQ (reference sequence). The CDR3 is CASSQSDTGELFF. CDR3 in DNA: TGTGCCAGCAGCCAGAGCGACACCGGGGAGCTGTTTTTT.

V usage is TRBV11-2 and J usage is TRBJ1-2; D remains ambiguous. Trimming stripped 5 bases from V and 3 bases from J, with 16 bases between. This CDR3 spans 15 amino acids. Looked up from germline, CDR1 is SGHAT and CDR2 is FQNNGV. The CDR3 DNA reads TGTGCCAGCAGCCCTCACGGTGGGCTGGACTATGGCTACACCTTC. Translated: CASSPHGGLDYGYTF. The complete variable domain, with remaining parts taken from reference TRBV11-2 and TRBJ1-2, reads EAGVAQSPRYKIIEKRQSVAFWCNPISGHATLYWYQQILGQGPKLLIQFQNNGVVDDSQLPKDRFSAERLKGVDSTLKIQPAKLEDSAVYLCASSPHGGLDYGYTFGSGTRLTVV.

DNA for the CDR3: TGTGCCAGCAGCTACGGATCCGGGTCTACGCAGTATTTT. It translates to CASSYGSGSTQYF. The chain joins TRBV5-6 to TRBJ2-3; D uncertain. This CDR3 is 13 amino acids long. Germline CDR1 is SGHDT and CDR2 is YYEEEE. V was shortened by 3 bases and J by 8 bases, with 13 bases between the two germline ends.

This clonotype was picked up a small number of times. The chain recombines TRBV15 with TRBJ2-3; D remains ambiguous. This CDR3 has 14 amino acids. Germline values: CDR1 LNHNV, CDR2 YYDKDF (reference sequence). Trimming left V 0 bases short and J 6 bases short, with 10 bases between. The CDR3 reads CATSRDGASDTQYF. The DNA of the CDR3 is TGTGCCACCAGCAGAGATGGAGCTTCGGATACGCAGTATTTT.

The table lists this clonotype with many counts. J is TRBJ1-2 and V is TRBV29-1; a weak D match, TRBD1 (5 bases). The germline V and J ends were trimmed by 8 bases and 4 bases, with 11 bases remaining between them. Germline CDR1 SQVTM, CDR2 ANQGSEA. CDR3 size: 11 residues. This CDR3 reads CSCAGGYGYTF. CDR3 in DNA: TGCAGCTGTGCCGGGGGCTATGGCTACACCTTC.

This sequence joins TRBV12-3 or TRBV12-4 and TRBJ2-5, with TRBD1 matching 9 bases. After removal of 6 bases from V and 4 bases from J, the junction contained 9 bases not matched to a gene. CDR3 size: 15 residues. CDR3 in DNA: TGTGCCAGCAGACCTAAGAACAGGGGGCCAGAGACCCAGTACTTC. This gives the protein CASRPKNRGPETQYF.

Many counts were recorded for this clonotype. The chain carries TRBV7-9 and TRBJ2-2, with 8 bases aligning to TRBD1. The V gene's germline CDR1 is SEHNR and CDR2 FQNEAQ (reference sequence). CDR3 size: 16 residues. The trim removed 4 bases at V and 1 base at J, leaving 5 bases unmatched. The CDR3 sequence is CASSSSGTGNTGELFF. The CDR3 nucleotides read TGTGCCAGCAGCTCCTCCGGGACAGGGAACACCGGGGAGCTGTTTTTT. The full variable domain, its missing parts supplied by reference TRBV7-9 and TRBJ2-2, is DTGVSQNPRHKITKRGQNVTFRCDPISEHNRLYWYRQTLGQGPEFLTYFQNEAQLEKSRLLSDRFSAERPKGSFSTLEIQRTEQGDSAMYLCASSSSGTGNTGELFFGEGSRLTVL.

The chain recombines TRBV29-1 with TRBJ1-1; possibly TRBD1 for D (5 bases). Germline lookup yields CDR1 SQVTM and CDR2 ANQGSEA. This CDR3 contains 14 residues. The V end lost 4 bases, the J end lost 0 bases, and 12 bases lay between the germline ends. CDR3 amino acids: CSVVGGGVNTEAFF. In DNA, the CDR3 is TGCAGCGTTGTGGGGGGAGGGGTGAACACTGAAGCTTTCTTT.

V and J are TRBV3-1 and TRBJ2-2; D gene unclear. CDR1 is LGHDT and CDR2 is YNNKEL in the germline V gene (reference sequence). Trimming left V 0 bases short and J 0 bases short, with 8 bases between. The CDR3 consists of 16 residues. CDR3 sequence (DNA): TGTGCCAGCAGCCAAGAAGGAGCGTCGAACACCGGGGAGCTGTTTTTT. The encoded protein is CASSQEGASNTGELFF.